Listed here is a single TCR beta chain. This sample was included in a study of PD-1 blockade in classical Hodgkin lymphoma. This CDR3 comprises 13 residues. Trimming took 4 bases from V and 3 from J, leaving 10 bases between them. Germline V lookup: CDR1 SNHLY, CDR2 FYNNEI. Clones were sequenced by immunoSEQ multiplex PCR, and TCRdb holds only the in-frame ones, with some missing. The data contain around 36,000 clones, over 80% of them singletons. Every patient relapsed after autologous stem cell transplantation, and brentuximab vedotin exposure varied. The V gene is TRBV2, the J gene TRBJ2-7, with D hard to call. The sample was peripheral blood mononuclear cells (PBMCs), taken at baseline. The receptor's source is a human donor with classical Hodgkin lymphoma. The CDR3: CASSGYTRYEQYF. In DNA, the CDR3 is TGTGCCAGCAGTGGCTACACGCGCTACGAGCAGTACTTC. The complete variable domain, with remaining parts taken from reference TRBV2 and TRBJ2-7, reads EPEVTQTPSHQVTQMGQEVILRCVPISNHLYFYWYRQILGQKVEFLVSFYNNEISEKSEIFDDQFSVERPDGSNFTLKIRSTKLEDSAMYFCASSGYTRYEQYFGPGTRLTVT.